The clone carrying this T cell receptor (beta chain) was found many times. Its specificity is unknown. This sample stems from a study of T cell repertoires in cytomegalovirus infection. Study as a whole: Carrying CMV and the relevant HLA type showed in public TCR beta signatures.

Study outcomes and limitations: Cumulative public TCR beta family frequency identified carriers of CMV plus the relevant HLA. Across the ex vivo response, the dominant clonotypes were HLA-C-restricted CMV-specific TCR beta clonotypes.

TCRdb processed the reads anew with MiXCR; each CDR3 protein has one entry. Of approximately 250,000 distinct CDR3 sequences detected, approximately 7% appear once; the ten largest clones hold about 6.3%. Germline CDR1 and CDR2: LNHDA and SQIVND (reference sequence). This CDR3 comprises 15 residues. V was shortened by 3 bases and J by 6 bases, with 18 bases between the two germline ends. This chain connects TRBV19 to TRBJ2-7; a weak D match, TRBD2 (6 bases). The TCR comes from a human donor in good health (CMV status not recorded). Some clones in this sample may be carry-over from other donors' samples. The material sequenced was PBMCs. The CDR3, as DNA: TGTGCCAGTAGTATCCCCGGGACTGCATTTTCCGAGCAGTACTTC. Translated: CASSIPGTAFSEQYF.